The next 18 T cell receptor beta chains were all read from a single sample in a study of T cell repertoires in cytomegalovirus infection (dated by TCRdb to about 2019). This sample's treatment or condition label indicates: in vitro stimulation with specific CMV peptide epitopes to enrich CMV-specific T cells. Sequenced on an Illumina HiSeq 1500. Through fastp at Q25 and MiXCR, TCRdb rebuilt clones from the public reads, retaining in-frame beta chains. Records with the same CDR3 protein are collapsed into one entry carrying the most frequent genes and DNA. In this sample the table shows around 300,000 distinct CDR3 sequences, 25% of which occur a single time. Of the sample, about an eighth is held by the ten largest clones. Their target antigens are unknown. The material was cultured PBMCs, obtained from culture after CMV antigen stimulation. The receptors were gathered from a human donor in good health (CMV status not recorded). Some clones in this sample may be carry-over from other donors' samples.

The rearrangement links TRBV7-2 to TRBJ2-2; either TRBD1 or TRBD2 may supply D (6 bases each). Deletions cut 8 bases from V and 3 bases from J, with 16 bases between. Germline CDR1 is SGHTA and CDR2 is FQGNSA. The length of the CDR3 is 15 residues. The CDR3 is CASFDSRGDTGELFF. The CDR3 bases are TGTGCCAGCTTCGACTCAAGGGGGGACACCGGGGAGCTGTTTTTT. The variable domain in full, completed from reference TRBV7-2 and TRBJ2-2, reads GAGVSQSPSNKVTEKGKDVELRCDPISGHTALYWYRQSLGQGLEFLIYFQGNSAPDKSGLPSDRFSAERTGGSVSTLTIQRTQQEDSAVYLCASFDSRGDTGELFFGEGSRLTVL.

This clonotype was recorded many times. The V and J genes are TRBV7-8 and TRBJ1-5; unclear D gene. Germline V gene lookup returns CDR1 SGHVS and CDR2 FQNEAQ. V lost 3 bases and J 9 bases, leaving 12 bases between the germline ends. The CDR3 consists of 13 residues. This CDR3 is CASSLERLGPQHF. CDR3 DNA sequence: TGTGCCAGCAGCTTGGAAAGGTTAGGGCCCCAGCATTTT.

The V and J genes are TRBV20-1 and TRBJ2-3, with D perhaps TRBD2 (6 bases). CDR3 length: 15 amino acids. Germline CDR1 is DFQATT and CDR2 is SNEGSKA (reference sequence). V was pared by 3 bases and J by 7 bases, with 20 bases between. The CDR3 DNA reads TGCAGTGCTAGGGTGACTAGTCGCTCTACTTATACGCAGTATTTT. Translating gives CSARVTSRSTYTQYF.

This chain joins TRBV24-1 and TRBJ1-2, with D maybe TRBD1 (5 bases). This CDR3 spans 14 amino acids. Trimming removed 4 bases from V and 4 bases from J, with 12 bases in between. The germline CDR1 and CDR2 sequences are KGHDR and SFDVKD. CDR3 loop: CATSEEGQGYGYTF. CDR3 DNA: TGTGCCACCAGTGAGGAGGGGCAGGGCTATGGCTACACCTTC.

This clonotype has more than one count but fewer than ten. The chain combines TRBV12-3 or TRBV12-4 with TRBJ2-2, with 7 bases aligning to TRBD2. The CDR3 has 15 amino acids. Trimming took 7 bases from V and 4 from J; bases not matched to a gene: 9. The CDR3 loop is CASTPERLATGELFF. CDR3 in DNA: TGTGCCAGCACCCCCGAAAGACTAGCCACCGGGGAGCTGTTTTTT.

The CDR3 loop reads CASSKDRVGGEQFF. The DNA of the CDR3 is TGTGCCAGCAGCAAAGACAGGGTTGGGGGTGAGCAGTTCTTC. This chain links TRBV7-2 with TRBJ2-1, with 7 bases fitting TRBD1. This CDR3 has 14 residues. The trim removed 5 bases at V and 9 bases at J, leaving 10 bases unmatched. The V gene's germline CDR1 is SGHTA and CDR2 FQGNSA.

This clonotype was counted a single time. This sequence may be a read error, since a much larger clone differs from it by one base. V gene TRBV7-2 combines with J gene TRBJ2-3; weak D call: TRBD2 (5 bases). Germline assignment: CDR1 SGHTA and CDR2 FQGNSA. The CDR3 spans 13 residues. CDR3 sequence: CPVGERGTDTQYF. DNA for the CDR3: TGTCCCGTTGGGGAGCGAGGCACAGATACGCAGTATTTT.

The chain links TRBV12-3 or TRBV12-4 to TRBJ2-7, with TRBD1 matching over 7 bases. Trimming removed 8 bases from V and 3 bases from J; junction bases left unmatched: 13. CDR3 length: 15 residues. This chain's CDR3 is CASGPYGTVGYEQYF. In DNA form, the CDR3 reads TGTGCCAGCGGCCCTTACGGGACAGTTGGCTACGAGCAGTACTTC.

There are a few counts of this clonotype. The chain joins TRBV20-1 to TRBJ2-3; 10 positions match TRBD2. The V segment lost 6 bases and the J segment 5 bases; nucleotides outside the gene matches: 8. Germline lookup yields CDR1 DFQATT and CDR2 SNEGSKA (reference sequence). The CDR3 consists of 14 residues. The CDR3 spells CSAGPAGGLDTQYF. CDR3 nucleotide sequence: TGCAGTGCGGGGCCAGCGGGAGGGTTAGATACGCAGTATTTT.

This clonotype was picked up a small number of times. This rearrangement joins TRBV12-3 or TRBV12-4 to TRBJ1-1; D might be TRBD1 (5 bases). Trimming shortened V by 6 bases and J by 4 bases, and 15 bases separated the two germline ends. The CDR3 contains 14 residues. CDR3 sequence reads: CASRESQGFTEAFF. The CDR3 region has the DNA TGTGCCAGCAGAGAATCCCAGGGATTCACTGAAGCTTTCTTT.

This clonotype was seen many times. This chain connects TRBV7-2 to TRBJ1-1; TRBD1 might be the D (5 bases). V shed 1 base and J shed 1 base, with 16 bases lying between them. CDR3 size: 17 residues. Germline assignment: CDR1 SGHTA and CDR2 FQGNSA. The CDR3 nucleotides are TGTGCCAGCAGCTTAGATGGGGGTTGGGGGGGGAACACTGAAGCTTTCTTT. As protein: CASSLDGGWGGNTEAFF.

This clonotype turned up a few times. The V gene is TRBV28, the J gene TRBJ2-7; D unresolved. This CDR3 has 11 amino acids. Looked up from germline, CDR1 is MDHEN and CDR2 is SYDVKM. V lost 2 bases, J lost 7 bases, and 6 bases lay in between. As DNA, the CDR3 is TGTGCCAGCAGTTTAAGGTGGGAGCAGTACTTC. Translated: CASSLRWEQYF. Looking up the rest from reference TRBV28 and TRBJ2-7 gives the full variable domain: DVKVTQSSRYLVKRTGEKVFLECVQDMDHENMFWYRQDPGLGLRLIYFSYDVKMKEKGDIPEGYSVSREKKERFSLILESASTNQTSMYLCASSLRWEQYFGPGTRLTVT.

J is TRBJ2-3 and V is TRBV12-3 or TRBV12-4; 9 bases line up with TRBD2. J lost 0 bases, V lost 4 bases, and 5 bases had no gene match. This CDR3 spans 16 amino acids. The CDR3 nucleotides are TGTGCCAGCAGTTCCGTGCTAGCGGGGAGCACAGATACGCAGTATTTT. As protein: CASSSVLAGSTDTQYF.

This sequence joins TRBV25-1 and TRBJ2-5; TRBD2 matches 9 bases. Germline CDR1 is MGHDK and CDR2 is SYGVNS. The V segment lost 4 bases and the J segment 3 bases; nucleotides outside the gene matches: 9. The CDR3 length is 16 residues. CDR3 DNA: TGTGCCAGCAGTGCAACGGGCGGGAGGGTGAAAGAGACCCAGTACTTC. It specifies CASSATGGRVKETQYF.

This clonotype has just a few counts. This chain joins TRBV7-2 and TRBJ1-1, with D perhaps TRBD1 (5 bases). Trimming took 2 bases from V and 6 from J, leaving 16 bases between them. In germline, CDR1 is SGHTA, CDR2 FQGNSA. The CDR3 is 15 amino acids. CDR3 sequence: CASSLMGSRQSEAFF. The CDR3 DNA reads as TGTGCCAGCAGCTTAATGGGGTCAAGACAGTCTGAAGCTTTCTTT. The complete variable domain, with remaining parts taken from reference TRBV7-2 and TRBJ1-1, reads GAGVSQSPSNKVTEKGKDVELRCDPISGHTALYWYRQSLGQGLEFLIYFQGNSAPDKSGLPSDRFSAERTGGSVSTLTIQRTQQEDSAVYLCASSLMGSRQSEAFFGQGTRLTVV.

J is TRBJ2-1 and V is TRBV7-8; possible D gene TRBD2, 5 bases. This CDR3 is built from 14 residues. V lost 5 bases to trimming and J lost 7 bases, with 15 bases between them. Germline V gene lookup returns CDR1 SGHVS and CDR2 FQNEAQ. CDR3 DNA sequence: TGTGCCAGCAGCCCGACGCCGGGATGGAATGAGCAGTTCTTC. Its protein is CASSPTPGWNEQFF.

The sample holds a few counts of this clonotype. V gene TRBV7-4 combines with J gene TRBJ2-1; 10 bases are shared with TRBD2. The CDR3 has 14 amino acids. From germline, CDR1 is SGHVT and CDR2 SQSDAQ. V trimming: 5 bases; J trimming: 6 bases; junction bases outside the gene matches: 4. CDR3 sequence reads: CASSLLAGTNEQFF. CDR3 bases: TGTGCCAGCAGCCTACTAGCGGGGACCAATGAGCAGTTCTTC.

The J gene is TRBJ1-5, the V gene TRBV28, with TRBD1 matching over 7 bases. This CDR3 region has 16 residues. Trimming cost V 5 bases and J 2 bases; bases outside gene matches: 9. The germline V gene encodes CDR1 MDHEN and CDR2 SYDVKM. The CDR3 DNA reads as TGTGCCAGCAGTCCCCCAGGGGGAACAGGCAATCAGCCCCAGCATTTT. Its translation is CASSPPGGTGNQPQHF.